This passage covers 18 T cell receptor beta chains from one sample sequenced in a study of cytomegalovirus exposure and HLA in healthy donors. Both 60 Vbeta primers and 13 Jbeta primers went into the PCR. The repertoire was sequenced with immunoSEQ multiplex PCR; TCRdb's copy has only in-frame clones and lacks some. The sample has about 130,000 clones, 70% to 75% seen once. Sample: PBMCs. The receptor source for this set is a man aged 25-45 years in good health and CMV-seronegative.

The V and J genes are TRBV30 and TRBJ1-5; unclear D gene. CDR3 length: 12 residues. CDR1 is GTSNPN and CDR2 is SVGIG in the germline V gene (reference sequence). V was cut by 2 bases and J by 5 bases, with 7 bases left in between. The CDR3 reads CAWSFPDQPQHF. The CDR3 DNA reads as TGTGCCTGGAGTTTCCCGGATCAGCCCCAGCATTTT.

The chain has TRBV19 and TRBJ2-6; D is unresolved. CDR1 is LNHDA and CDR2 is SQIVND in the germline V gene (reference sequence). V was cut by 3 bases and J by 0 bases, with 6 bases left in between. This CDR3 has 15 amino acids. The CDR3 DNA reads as TGTGCCAGTAGTATTTTCGGCTCTGGGGCCAACGTCCTGACTTTC. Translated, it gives CASSIFGSGANVLTF.

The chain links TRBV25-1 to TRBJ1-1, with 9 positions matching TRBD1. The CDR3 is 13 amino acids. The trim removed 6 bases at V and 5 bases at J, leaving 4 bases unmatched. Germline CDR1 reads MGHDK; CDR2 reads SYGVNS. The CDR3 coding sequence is TGTGCCAGCAGAGGGACAGGGCAAACTGAAGCTTTCTTT. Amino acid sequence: CASRGTGQTEAFF.

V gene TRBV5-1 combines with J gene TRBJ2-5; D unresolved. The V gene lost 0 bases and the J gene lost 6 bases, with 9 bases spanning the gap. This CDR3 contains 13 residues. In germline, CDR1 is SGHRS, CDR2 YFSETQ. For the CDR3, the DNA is TGCGCCAGCAGCTTGGAAGAGGAGCAGACCCAGTACTTC. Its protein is CASSLEEEQTQYF.

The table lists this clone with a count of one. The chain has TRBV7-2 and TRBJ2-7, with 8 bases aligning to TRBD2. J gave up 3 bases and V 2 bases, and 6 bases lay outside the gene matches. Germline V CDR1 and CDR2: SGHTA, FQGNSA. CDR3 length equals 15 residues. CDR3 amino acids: CASSLIPTSGYEQYF. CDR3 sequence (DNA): TGTGCCAGCAGCTTAATTCCCACTAGCGGCTACGAGCAGTACTTC.

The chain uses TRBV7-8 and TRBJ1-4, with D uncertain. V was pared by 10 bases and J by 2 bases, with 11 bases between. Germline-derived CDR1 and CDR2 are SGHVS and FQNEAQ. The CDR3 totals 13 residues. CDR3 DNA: TGTGCCACCCGAGAGGTTACTAATGAAAAACTGTTTTTT. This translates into CATREVTNEKLFF.

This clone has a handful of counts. CDR3 amino acids: CASSLGTSGSTDTQYF. DNA for the CDR3: TGTGCCAGCAGCCTTGGGACTAGCGGGAGCACAGATACGCAGTATTTT. The J gene is TRBJ2-3, the V gene TRBV7-9; 12 bases map to TRBD2. The V segment lost 5 bases and the J segment 0 bases; nucleotides outside the gene matches: 3. In germline, CDR1 is SEHNR, CDR2 FQNEAQ (reference sequence). The CDR3 is made up of 16 amino acids.

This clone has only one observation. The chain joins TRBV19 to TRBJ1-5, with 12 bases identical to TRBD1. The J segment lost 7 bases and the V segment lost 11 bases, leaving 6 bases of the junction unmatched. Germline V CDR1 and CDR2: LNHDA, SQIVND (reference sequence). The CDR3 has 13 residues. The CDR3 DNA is TGTGCCTCAAAGGGACAGGGGGCCCAGCCCCAGCATTTT. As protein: CASKGQGAQPQHF. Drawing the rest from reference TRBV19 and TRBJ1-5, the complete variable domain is DGGITQSPKYLFRKEGQNVTLSCEQNLNHDAMYWYRQDPGQGLRLIYYSQIVNDFQKGDIAEGYSVSREKKESFPLTVTSAQKNPTAFYLCASKGQGAQPQHFGDGTRLSIL.

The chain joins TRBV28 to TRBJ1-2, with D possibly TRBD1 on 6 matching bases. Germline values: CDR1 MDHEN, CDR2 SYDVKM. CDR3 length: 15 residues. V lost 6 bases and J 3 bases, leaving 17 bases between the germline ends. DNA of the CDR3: TGTGCCAGCAGCTCGACAGGAATTACTGACTATGGCTACACCTTC. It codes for CASSSTGITDYGYTF.

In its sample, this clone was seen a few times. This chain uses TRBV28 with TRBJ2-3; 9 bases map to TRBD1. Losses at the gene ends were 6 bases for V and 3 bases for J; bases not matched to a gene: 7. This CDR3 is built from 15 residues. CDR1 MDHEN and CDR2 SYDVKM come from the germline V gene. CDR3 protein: CASRLPQGATDTQYF. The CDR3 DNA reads TGTGCCAGCAGACTACCACAGGGGGCAACAGATACGCAGTATTTT.

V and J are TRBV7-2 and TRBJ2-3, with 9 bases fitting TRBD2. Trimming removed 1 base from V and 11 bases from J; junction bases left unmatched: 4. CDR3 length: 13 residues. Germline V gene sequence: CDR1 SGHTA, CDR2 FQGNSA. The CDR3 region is CASSLDGTSLQYF. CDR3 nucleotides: TGTGCCAGCAGCTTAGACGGGACTAGCCTGCAGTATTTT.

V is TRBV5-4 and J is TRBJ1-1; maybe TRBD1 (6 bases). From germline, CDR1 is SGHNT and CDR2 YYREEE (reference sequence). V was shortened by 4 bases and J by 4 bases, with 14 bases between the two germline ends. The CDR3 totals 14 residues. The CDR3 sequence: CASSPGGTPTEAFF. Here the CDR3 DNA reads TGTGCCAGCAGCCCCGGGGGGACACCCACTGAAGCTTTCTTT.

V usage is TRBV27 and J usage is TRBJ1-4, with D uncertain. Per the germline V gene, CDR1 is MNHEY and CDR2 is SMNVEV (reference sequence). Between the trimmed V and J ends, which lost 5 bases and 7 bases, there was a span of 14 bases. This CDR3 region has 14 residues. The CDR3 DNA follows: TGTGCCAGCAGTAAGATGGCGGCGGGTGAAAAACTGTTTTTT. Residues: CASSKMAAGEKLFF.

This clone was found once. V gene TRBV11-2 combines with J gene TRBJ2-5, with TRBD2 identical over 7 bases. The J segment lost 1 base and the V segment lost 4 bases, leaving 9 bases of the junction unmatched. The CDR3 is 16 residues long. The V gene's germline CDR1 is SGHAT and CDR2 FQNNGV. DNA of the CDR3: TGTGCCAGCAGCTCTTCGGGGGGATTTGGCCAAGAGACCCAGTACTTC. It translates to CASSSSGGFGQETQYF.

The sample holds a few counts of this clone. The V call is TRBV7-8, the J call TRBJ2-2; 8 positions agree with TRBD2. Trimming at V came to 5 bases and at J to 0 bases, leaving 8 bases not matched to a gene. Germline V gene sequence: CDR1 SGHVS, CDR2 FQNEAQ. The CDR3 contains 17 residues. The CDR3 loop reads CASSPRPSGPNTGELFF. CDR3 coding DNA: TGTGCCAGCAGCCCCCGGCCTAGCGGGCCGAACACCGGGGAGCTGTTTTTT. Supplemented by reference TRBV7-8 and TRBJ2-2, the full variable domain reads GAGVSQSPRYKVAKRGQDVALRCDPISGHVSLFWYQQALGQGPEFLTYFQNEAQLDKSGLPSDRFFAERPEGSVSTLKIQRTQQEDSAVYLCASSPRPSGPNTGELFFGEGSRLTVL.

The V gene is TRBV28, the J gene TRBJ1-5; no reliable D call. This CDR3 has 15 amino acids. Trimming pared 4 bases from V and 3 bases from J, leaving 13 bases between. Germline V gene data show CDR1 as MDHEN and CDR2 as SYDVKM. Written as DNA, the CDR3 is TGTGCCAGCAGTTCCCTCTCCTTCTACAATCAGCCCCAGCATTTT. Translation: CASSSLSFYNQPQHF.

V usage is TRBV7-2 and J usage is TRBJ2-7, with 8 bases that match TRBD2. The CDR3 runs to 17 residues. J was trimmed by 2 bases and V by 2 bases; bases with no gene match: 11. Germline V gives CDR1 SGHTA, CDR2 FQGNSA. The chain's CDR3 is CASSLRLAGRGAYEQYF. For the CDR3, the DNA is TGTGCCAGCAGCTTAAGGTTGGCGGGGCGGGGGGCCTACGAGCAGTACTTC.

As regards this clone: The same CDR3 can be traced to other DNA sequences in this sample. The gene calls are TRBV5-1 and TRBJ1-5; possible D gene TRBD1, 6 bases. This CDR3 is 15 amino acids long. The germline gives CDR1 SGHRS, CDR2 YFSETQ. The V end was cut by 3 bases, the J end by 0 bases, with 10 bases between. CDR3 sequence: CASSSQGLSNQPQHF. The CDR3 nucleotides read TGCGCCAGCAGCTCACAGGGCCTTAGCAATCAGCCCCAGCATTTT. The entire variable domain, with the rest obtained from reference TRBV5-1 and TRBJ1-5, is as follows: KAGVTQTPRYLIKTRGQQVTLSCSPISGHRSVSWYQQTPGQGLQFLFEYFSETQRNKGNFPGRFSGRQFSNSRSEMNVSTLELGDSALYLCASSSQGLSNQPQHFGDGTRLSIL.